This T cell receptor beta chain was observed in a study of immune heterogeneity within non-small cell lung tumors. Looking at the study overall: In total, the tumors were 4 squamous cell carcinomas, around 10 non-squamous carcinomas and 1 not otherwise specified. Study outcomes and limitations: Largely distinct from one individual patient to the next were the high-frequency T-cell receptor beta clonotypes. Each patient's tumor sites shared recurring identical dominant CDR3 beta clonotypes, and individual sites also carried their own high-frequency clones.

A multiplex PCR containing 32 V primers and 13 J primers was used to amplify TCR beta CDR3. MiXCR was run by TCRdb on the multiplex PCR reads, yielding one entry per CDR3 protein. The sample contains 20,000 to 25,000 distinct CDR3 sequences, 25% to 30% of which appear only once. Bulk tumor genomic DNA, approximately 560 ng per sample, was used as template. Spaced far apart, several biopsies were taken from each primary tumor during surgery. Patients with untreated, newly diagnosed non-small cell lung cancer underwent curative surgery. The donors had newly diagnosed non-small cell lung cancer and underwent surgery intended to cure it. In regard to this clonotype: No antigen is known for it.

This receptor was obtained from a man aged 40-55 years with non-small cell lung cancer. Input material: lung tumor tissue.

CDR3 sequence: CASSVSAGSTDTQYF. The DNA of the CDR3 is TGTGCCAGCAGTGTTTCCGCGGGGAGCACAGATACGCAGTATTTT. V gene TRBV25-1 combines with J gene TRBJ2-3; perhaps TRBD2 as D (6 bases). This CDR3 has 15 residues. V lost 4 bases and J 0 bases, leaving 11 bases between the germline ends. In germline, CDR1 is MGHDK, CDR2 SYGVNS.